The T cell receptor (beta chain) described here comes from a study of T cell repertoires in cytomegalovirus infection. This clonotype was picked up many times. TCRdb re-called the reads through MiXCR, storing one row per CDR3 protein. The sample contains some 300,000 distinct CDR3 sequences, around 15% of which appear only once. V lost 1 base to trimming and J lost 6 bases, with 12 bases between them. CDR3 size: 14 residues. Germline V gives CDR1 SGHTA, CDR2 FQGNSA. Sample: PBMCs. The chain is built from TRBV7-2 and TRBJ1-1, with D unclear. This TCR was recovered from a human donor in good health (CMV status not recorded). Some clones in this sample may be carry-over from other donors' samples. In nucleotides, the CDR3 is TGTGCCAGCAGCTTAGGGGCGAGTTACGCTGAAGCTTTCTTT. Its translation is CASSLGASYAEAFF.